The 24 T cell receptor beta chains given below trace back to one sample, sequenced in a study of T-cell memory formation after mild COVID-19. Via MiXCR, TCRdb re-called the 5' RACE reads, giving one row per CDR3 protein. The sample has 450,000 to 650,000 distinct CDR3 sequences, about a fifth seen once. What was sequenced was PBMCs or a T cell subset sorted from them (not recorded which). Every receptor here comes from an adult woman who had mild COVID-19 (a few samples of this study predate the infection). Cell type and time point are not known.

The rearrangement uses TRBV12-3 or TRBV12-4 and TRBJ2-5; a possible D gene is TRBD2 (5 bases). Between the trimmed V and J ends, which lost 0 bases and 4 bases, there was a span of 9 bases. The CDR3 length is 14 residues. Written as DNA, the CDR3 is TGTGCCAGCAGTTTAGCGCTGAGGGTAGAGACCCAGTACTTC. Its translation: CASSLALRVETQYF.

The V and J genes are TRBV7-9 and TRBJ1-5; a weak D match, TRBD1 (5 bases). The CDR3 is 15 amino acids. The ends were cut back, 2 bases at V and 6 bases at J, with 14 bases in the middle. The germline V gene has CDR1 SEHNR and CDR2 FQNEAQ (reference sequence). CDR3 nucleotides: TGTGCCAGCAGCTTATCATCAGGGTCGGGTCAGCCCCAGCATTTT. It is translated as CASSLSSGSGQPQHF.

The chain employs TRBV15 and TRBJ1-2, with D hard to call. Trimming shortened V by 5 bases and J by 6 bases, and 10 bases separated the two germline ends. The CDR3 extends over 12 amino acids. CDR1 LNHNV and CDR2 YYDKDF come from the germline V gene (reference sequence). The CDR3 DNA is TGTGCCACCAGCGGTCAGTGGGATGGCTACACCTTC. This gives the protein CATSGQWDGYTF.

This chain connects TRBV23-1 to TRBJ1-4; TRBD1 matches 8 bases. TRBV23-1 is an ORF for which the function is uncertain. The CDR3 loop spans 13 amino acids. With 5 bases clipped from V and 6 bases from J, the junction kept 2 bases outside the gene matches. CDR3 amino acids: CASSGTGDEKLFF. The CDR3 nucleotides are TGCGCCAGCAGTGGGACAGGAGATGAAAAACTGTTTTTT.

The gene calls are TRBV19 and TRBJ2-5, with D maybe TRBD2 (5 bases). Germline lookup yields CDR1 LNHDA and CDR2 SQIVND (reference sequence). This CDR3 has 15 amino acids. V was cut by 7 bases and J by 2 bases, with 17 bases left in between. The CDR3 loop reads CASTPTREGQETQYF. The CDR3 DNA is TGTGCCAGTACCCCAACCCGGGAAGGGCAAGAGACCCAGTACTTC.

This clonotype was seen more than once but under ten times. This chain connects TRBV30 to TRBJ2-7, with 8 bases identical to TRBD1. Germline V lookup: CDR1 GTSNPN, CDR2 SVGIG (reference sequence). The CDR3 covers 15 residues. V dropped 4 bases and J dropped 1; count of bases not matched to a gene: 9. In DNA, the CDR3 is TGTGCCTGGACCAGGGGACAGGCCTTGTCCTACGAGCAGTACTTC. Amino acid sequence: CAWTRGQALSYEQYF.

This clonotype was detected only a few times. The rearrangement links TRBV18 to TRBJ1-2; possible D gene TRBD1, 6 bases. Per germline, CDR1 KGHSH and CDR2 LQKENI. V was trimmed by 0 bases and J by 8 bases, leaving 19 bases between them. The CDR3 covers 16 residues. CDR3 in DNA: TGTGCCAGCTCACCACCGGGTATACGGCCCACAGGGGGCTACACCTTC. Residues: CASSPPGIRPTGGYTF.

This chain connects TRBV6-1 to TRBJ2-1, with 7 bases identical to TRBD1. The CDR3 is 15 amino acids. Germline loops: CDR1 MNHNS, CDR2 SASEGT. V was pared by 8 bases and J by 3 bases, with 10 bases of the junction left unmatched. CDR3 region: CASGAWTGLYNEQFF. Written as DNA, the CDR3 is TGTGCCAGCGGGGCCTGGACAGGCCTCTACAATGAGCAGTTCTTC.

The chain has TRBV29-1 and TRBJ2-7; the match to TRBD1 covers 9 bases. After removal of 6 bases from V and 3 bases from J, the junction contained 9 bases not matched to a gene. The CDR3 runs to 14 residues. Per the germline V gene, CDR1 is SQVTM and CDR2 is ANQGSEA. The CDR3 protein is CSVVDRGDLYEQYF. The CDR3 DNA sequence: TGCAGCGTGGTAGACAGGGGGGATCTCTACGAGCAGTACTTC.

V is TRBV6-6 and J is TRBJ2-4, with D perhaps given as TRBD1 or TRBD2 (5 bases each). Trimming shortened V by 2 bases and J by 0 bases, and 11 bases separated the two germline ends. Germline loops: CDR1 MNHNY, CDR2 SVGAGI (reference sequence). The CDR3 sequence is 16 residues long. The CDR3 DNA reads as TGTGCCAGCAGTTACGGGGGACCGAAAGCCAAAAACATTCAGTACTTC. This sequence encodes CASSYGGPKAKNIQYF.

The rearrangement uses TRBV29-1 and TRBJ1-1, with 8 positions matching TRBD1. This CDR3 has 13 amino acids. Germline trimming cut 5 bases from V and 1 base from J; bases unmatched to any gene: 3. The V gene's germline CDR1 is SQVTM and CDR2 ANQGSEA. CDR3 DNA sequence: TGCAGCGTTAGGGGACAGGCGAACACTGAAGCTTTCTTT. As protein: CSVRGQANTEAFF.

This clonotype came up many times. V usage is TRBV12-3 or TRBV12-4 and J usage is TRBJ1-6, with a possible D match to TRBD1 (6 bases). Trimming cost V 5 bases and J 8 bases, with 10 bases left between them. This CDR3 is built from 13 residues. The CDR3 here is CASSPDRDSPLHF. The CDR3 DNA reads TGTGCCAGCAGTCCGGACAGAGATTCACCCCTCCACTTT.

The chain links TRBV3-1 to TRBJ2-5; 7 bases are shared with TRBD1. The V and J ends lost 2 bases and 2 bases, in that order; junction bases with no gene match: 2. The CDR3 extends over 14 amino acids. Germline V gene data show CDR1 as LGHDT and CDR2 as YNNKEL (reference sequence). In DNA, the CDR3 is TGTGCCAGCAGCCAAAAGACAGGGCAAGAGACCCAGTACTTC. Translating it yields CASSQKTGQETQYF.

This rearrangement joins TRBV11-1 to TRBJ2-3; no definite D call. The V gene lost 4 bases and the J gene lost 4 bases, with 27 bases spanning the gap. This CDR3 is 19 amino acids long. CDR1 and CDR2 (germline): SGHAT, FQDESV (reference sequence). This CDR3 is CASSYLISTGFRVADTQYF. The CDR3 DNA follows: TGTGCCAGCAGCTATCTTATATCCACTGGGTTTCGCGTCGCAGATACGCAGTATTTT. The variable domain in full, completed from reference TRBV11-1 and TRBJ2-3, reads EAEVAQSPRYKITEKSQAVAFWCDPISGHATLYWYRQILGQGPELLVQFQDESVVDDSQLPKDRFSAERLKGVDSTLKIQPAELGDSAMYLCASSYLISTGFRVADTQYFGPGTRLTVL.

This clonotype has more than one count but fewer than ten. V gene TRBV6-5 combines with J gene TRBJ2-1; 10 positions match TRBD2. The length of the CDR3 is 15 residues. Germline V lookup: CDR1 MNHEY, CDR2 SVGAGI. The junction had 5 bases not matched to a gene; V was cut back by 2 bases and J by 7 bases. CDR3 in amino acids: CASSYISGGGNEQFF. CDR3 DNA: TGTGCCAGCAGTTACATCAGCGGGGGGGGTAATGAGCAGTTCTTC.

CDR3 nucleotides: TGCGCCAGCAGTGGAGACACCGACACCGGGGAGCTGTTTTTT. This gives the protein CASSGDTDTGELFF. The chain couples TRBV5-1 to TRBJ2-2; no clear D. This CDR3 contains 14 residues. Germline values: CDR1 SGHRS, CDR2 YFSETQ. Trimming took off 5 bases at V and 3 bases at J, with 11 bases between the two ends.

This chain uses TRBV27 with TRBJ2-7, with D perhaps assigned TRBD1 or TRBD2 (5 bases each). The V end was cut by 6 bases, the J end by 0 bases, with 15 bases between. This CDR3 is built from 15 residues. The germline V gene encodes CDR1 MNHEY and CDR2 SMNVEV (reference sequence). This CDR3 reads CASRTRDLSSYEQYF. DNA of the CDR3: TGTGCCAGCAGAACCCGGGACCTAAGCTCCTACGAGCAGTACTTC.

This clonotype was detected ten times or more. The rearrangement links TRBV5-1 to TRBJ2-1; D possibly corresponds to TRBD1 (7 bases). V lost 3 bases and J 0 bases, leaving 13 bases between the germline ends. Germline V CDR1 and CDR2: SGHRS, YFSETQ. There are 16 residues in the CDR3. Here the CDR3 DNA reads TGCGCCAGCAGCTCAGGGGGGTCGAGCTCCTACAATGAGCAGTTCTTC. Amino acid sequence: CASSSGGSSSYNEQFF.

This clonotype was observed a few times. The chain is built from TRBV20-1 and TRBJ1-5; the D gene is possibly TRBD1 (6 bases). CDR1 is DFQATT and CDR2 is SNEGSKA in the germline V gene (reference sequence). This CDR3 has 17 residues. The germline V and J ends were trimmed by 0 bases and 6 bases, with 21 bases remaining between them. This CDR3 reads CSAREGGGLPGGQPQHF. Written as DNA, the CDR3 is TGCAGTGCTAGAGAGGGGGGCGGTCTACCTGGGGGTCAGCCCCAGCATTTT.

The chain is built from TRBV7-9 and TRBJ1-1, with 7 positions matching TRBD1. Looked up from germline, CDR1 is SEHNR and CDR2 is FQNEAQ (reference sequence). CDR3 length equals 19 residues. V shed 3 bases, J shed 1 base, and the junction held 17 bases outside the gene matches. Written as DNA, the CDR3 is TGTGCCAGCAGCTTCCGGAGCCGACAGGGATGGACGGGGAACACTGAAGCTTTCTTT. Its protein is CASSFRSRQGWTGNTEAFF.

This clonotype appeared a few times. The genes are TRBV11-2 and TRBJ2-7; weak D call: TRBD2 (6 bases). CDR3 length equals 16 residues. The germline gives CDR1 SGHAT, CDR2 FQNNGV. V was cut by 0 bases and J by 1 base, with 13 bases left in between. The CDR3 loop reads CASSLDLWGESYEQYF. The DNA for the CDR3 is TGTGCCAGCAGCTTAGATCTCTGGGGGGAGTCCTACGAGCAGTACTTC.

V is TRBV29-1 and J is TRBJ2-7; possible D gene TRBD1, 6 bases. Germline V lookup: CDR1 SQVTM, CDR2 ANQGSEA. The CDR3 extends over 14 amino acids. Trimming pared 2 bases from V and 6 bases from J, leaving 17 bases between. CDR3 in amino acids: CSVELPGQGLEQYF. Written as DNA, the CDR3 is TGCAGCGTTGAACTCCCGGGACAAGGACTCGAGCAGTACTTC.

V usage is TRBV6-1 and J usage is TRBJ2-7; 10 nucleotides agree with TRBD1. Germline V lookup: CDR1 MNHNS, CDR2 SASEGT. This CDR3 contains 15 residues. The V gene end was trimmed by 4 bases and the J gene end by 0 bases; junction bases not matched to a gene: 3. CDR3 sequence reads: CASSARDRGSYEQYF. The CDR3 DNA reads as TGTGCCAGCAGTGCCCGGGACAGGGGCTCCTACGAGCAGTACTTC.

This rearrangement joins TRBV7-9 to TRBJ2-7; D is perhaps TRBD1 (7 bases). Trimming pared 6 bases from V and 6 bases from J, leaving 18 bases between. The CDR3 runs 14 residues. CDR1 is SEHNR and CDR2 is FQNEAQ in the germline V gene (reference sequence). The CDR3 DNA sequence: TGTGCCAGCAGACGGGGGACAGATATCTCCGAGCAGTACTTC. Protein product: CASRRGTDISEQYF.